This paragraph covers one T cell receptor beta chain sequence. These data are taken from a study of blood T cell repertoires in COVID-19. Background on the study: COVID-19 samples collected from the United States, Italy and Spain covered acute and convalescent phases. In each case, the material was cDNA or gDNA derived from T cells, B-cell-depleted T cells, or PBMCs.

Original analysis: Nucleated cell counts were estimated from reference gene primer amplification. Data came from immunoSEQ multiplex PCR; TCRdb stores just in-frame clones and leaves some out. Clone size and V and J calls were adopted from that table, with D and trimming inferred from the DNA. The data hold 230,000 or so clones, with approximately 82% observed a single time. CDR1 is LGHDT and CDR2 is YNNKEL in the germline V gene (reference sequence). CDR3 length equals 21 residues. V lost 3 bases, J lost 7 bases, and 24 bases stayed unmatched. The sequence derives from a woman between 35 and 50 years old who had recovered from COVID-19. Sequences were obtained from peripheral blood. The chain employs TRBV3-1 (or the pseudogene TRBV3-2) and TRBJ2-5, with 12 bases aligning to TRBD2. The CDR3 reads CASSHPPLAGGPGALRRTQYF. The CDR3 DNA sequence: TGTGCCAGCAGCCACCCACCCCTAGCGGGGGGGCCGGGGGCTCTACGACGGACCCAGTACTTC.